The 21 T cell receptor beta chains below come from one sample, sequenced in a study of blood T cell repertoires in COVID-19. Profiled with immunoSEQ multiplex PCR; TCRdb holds only in-frame clones, not every one. Here the sample spans roughly 210,000 clones, 88% being singletons. The sample was peripheral blood. The receptors derive from a man in his 70s with acute or convalescent COVID-19.

The V gene is TRBV19, the J gene TRBJ2-4; tentatively, D is TRBD2 (5 bases). V shed 7 bases and J shed 5 bases, with 15 bases lying between them. The CDR3 length is 14 residues. Germline assignment: CDR1 LNHDA and CDR2 SQIVND (reference sequence). CDR3: CASTRLYGENIQYF. The CDR3 bases are TGTGCCAGTACCCGGCTGTACGGGGAAAACATTCAGTACTTC. The full variable domain, its missing parts supplied by reference TRBV19 and TRBJ2-4, is DGGITQSPKYLFRKEGQNVTLSCEQNLNHDAMYWYRQDPGQGLRLIYYSQIVNDFQKGDIAEGYSVSREKKESFPLTVTSAQKNPTAFYLCASTRLYGENIQYFGAGTRLSVL.

The chain links TRBV6-1 to TRBJ2-7, with 7 bases lining up with TRBD2. This CDR3 region has 12 residues. Germline-derived CDR1 and CDR2 are MNHNS and SASEGT. Trimming took 6 bases from V and 9 from J; bases not matched to a gene: 8. The CDR3 spells CASSQGGDVQYF. The CDR3 DNA reads TGTGCCAGCAGCCAGGGAGGGGACGTGCAGTACTTC.

V is TRBV7-3 and J is TRBJ2-1; the D gene is possibly TRBD2 (6 bases). The CDR3 consists of 15 residues. V was pared by 1 base and J by 7 bases, with 14 bases between. CDR1 is SGHTA and CDR2 is FQGTGA in the germline V gene. The CDR3 loop is CASSLMGLALNEQFF. The CDR3 DNA reads as TGTGCCAGCAGCTTAATGGGTCTAGCGTTGAATGAGCAGTTCTTC.

This clone came up once. The gene calls are TRBV10-3 and TRBJ2-1, with 7 bases identical to TRBD2. Germline V gene data show CDR1 as ENHRY and CDR2 as SYGVKD. V dropped 0 bases and J dropped 4; count of bases not matched to a gene: 3. The CDR3 length is 15 residues. CDR3 in amino acids: CAISESSGGYNEQFF. The CDR3 region has the DNA TGTGCCATCAGTGAGTCGTCGGGGGGATACAATGAGCAGTTCTTC.

The chain joins TRBV5-6 to TRBJ2-1; weak D call: TRBD2 (6 bases). V lost 0 bases and J lost 11, with 21 bases in between. The CDR3 totals 16 residues. CDR1 and CDR2 from the germline V gene are SGHDT and YYEEEE. In DNA, the CDR3 is TGTGCCAGCAGCTTGGCCGGGGCGGGGACCACCCCAAAGCAGTTCTTC. Protein sequence: CASSLAGAGTTPKQFF.

This chain uses TRBV27 with TRBJ2-1; 11 bases fit TRBD2. CDR3 length equals 19 residues. V lost 6 bases and J lost 1; bases outside the gene matches: 14. Germline V CDR1 and CDR2: MNHEY, SMNVEV (reference sequence). The CDR3 reads CASSPTIGSGRASYNEQFF. In nucleotides, the CDR3 is TGTGCCAGCAGCCCCACCATCGGTAGCGGGAGGGCGTCCTACAATGAGCAGTTCTTC.

The chain employs TRBV4-3 and TRBJ1-2, with D uncertain. Germline CDR1 reads LGHNA; CDR2 reads YSLEER. The CDR3 extends over 14 amino acids. The ends were cut back, 0 bases at V and 8 bases at J, with 13 bases in the middle. This chain's CDR3 is CASSQDAGSGGYTF. As DNA, the CDR3 is TGCGCCAGCAGCCAAGATGCTGGGTCGGGAGGCTACACCTTC.

The V call is TRBV27, the J call TRBJ2-2; weak D call: TRBD1 (6 bases). This CDR3 contains 19 residues. Trimming cost V 3 bases and J 7 bases, with 27 bases left between them. CDR1 and CDR2 (germline): MNHEY, SMNVEV (reference sequence). The CDR3 DNA follows: TGTGCCAGCAGTTTGGGGCCCCCCACGGGGCAGGGGTTTATCGGGGAGCTGTTTTTT. It yields the protein CASSLGPPTGQGFIGELFF.

The chain joins TRBV5-4 to TRBJ2-2; D gene uncertain. Between the trimmed V and J ends, which lost 3 bases and 11 bases, there was a span of 11 bases. This CDR3 spans 12 amino acids. Germline CDR1 SGHNT, CDR2 YYREEE (reference sequence). The CDR3 region is CASSSGAPELFF. CDR3 nucleotides: TGTGCCAGCAGCTCTGGAGCCCCCGAGCTGTTTTTT.

The chain is built from TRBV7-9 and TRBJ2-1; 10 nucleotides line up with TRBD2. Germline trimming cut 3 bases from V and 8 bases from J; bases unmatched to any gene: 13. This CDR3 spans 17 amino acids. Germline V gene data show CDR1 as SEHNR and CDR2 as FQNEAQ (reference sequence). CDR3 bases: TGTGCCAGCAGCTTGGGGAACCTAGCGGGAGAACGGGATGAGCAGTTCTTC. Amino acids: CASSLGNLAGERDEQFF.

The chain couples TRBV12-3 or TRBV12-4 to TRBJ2-5, with D possibly being TRBD1 (6 bases). Trimming cost V 4 bases and J 2 bases, with 8 bases left between them. CDR3 length: 13 amino acids. CDR3 nucleotide sequence: TGTGCCAGCAGTTGGACAGAGCAAGAGACCCAGTACTTC. It yields the protein CASSWTEQETQYF.

This clone was seen only once. V and J are TRBV5-4 and TRBJ2-7; 8 bases line up with TRBD2. This CDR3 spans 15 amino acids. From germline, CDR1 is SGHNT and CDR2 YYREEE (reference sequence). V trimming: 1 base; J trimming: 4 bases; junction bases outside the gene matches: 7. The CDR3 region is CASSLSGGLTYEQYF. CDR3 nucleotides: TGTGCCAGCAGCTTGAGCGGGGGCCTCACTTACGAGCAGTACTTC.

The chain has TRBV15 and TRBJ1-3; the D gene is possibly TRBD1 (6 bases). Trimming took off 1 base at V and 4 bases at J, with 17 bases between the two ends. Germline V gene data show CDR1 as LNHNV and CDR2 as YYDKDF (reference sequence). This CDR3 comprises 17 residues. The CDR3 sequence is CATSRGAGELSGNTIYF. The CDR3 DNA reads TGTGCCACCAGCAGAGGGGCAGGGGAGTTATCAGGAAACACCATATATTTT.

The chain joins TRBV7-3 to TRBJ2-3, with D unclear. This CDR3 has 15 residues. CDR1 and CDR2 from the germline V gene are SGHTA and FQGTGA. Trimming took off 0 bases at V and 0 bases at J, with 7 bases between the two ends. This CDR3 is CASSLTVQSTDTQYF. Here the CDR3 DNA reads TGTGCCAGCAGCTTAACGGTACAGAGCACAGATACGCAGTATTTT.

The rearrangement uses TRBV9 and TRBJ1-5; D may be TRBD1 (6 bases). This CDR3 comprises 14 residues. Germline-derived CDR1 and CDR2 are SGDLS and YYNGEE. Trimming removed 3 bases at V and 5 bases at J, with 12 bases between. CDR3 bases: TGTGCCAGCAGCGCCCGGGACAACTATCAGCCCCAGCATTTT. Amino acids: CASSARDNYQPQHF.

V gene TRBV7-2 combines with J gene TRBJ1-6, with D uncertain. In germline, CDR1 is SGHTA, CDR2 FQGNSA. This CDR3 is 14 amino acids long. Trimming cost V 5 bases and J 8 bases, with 13 bases left between them. Written as DNA, the CDR3 is TGTGCCAGCAGCCCGCGGGCCGGGGATTCACCCCTCCACTTT. It is translated as CASSPRAGDSPLHF.

This clone was counted once. The chain links TRBV5-4 to TRBJ2-1, with TRBD2 matching over 7 bases. The CDR3 consists of 16 residues. The V gene end was trimmed by 0 bases and the J gene end by 8 bases; junction bases not matched to a gene: 11. Germline V gives CDR1 SGHNT, CDR2 YYREEE (reference sequence). CDR3 in amino acids: CASSLARTSNLHEQFF. The CDR3 bases are TGTGCCAGCAGCTTGGCTCGGACTAGTAATCTCCATGAGCAGTTCTTC. Full variable domain (rest looked up from reference TRBV5-4 and TRBJ2-1): ETGVTQSPTHLIKTRGQQVTLRCSSQSGHNTVSWYQQALGQGPQFIFQYYREEENGRGNFPPRFSGLQFPNYSSELNVNALELDDSALYLCASSLARTSNLHEQFFGPGTRLTVL.

CDR3 sequence reads: CATGQGPYEQYF. The CDR3 DNA follows: TGTGCTACGGGACAGGGACCCTACGAGCAGTACTTC. This chain joins TRBV12-3 or TRBV12-4 and TRBJ2-7, with 9 bases matching TRBD1. The CDR3 consists of 12 residues.

This CDR3 is CATSSKTGNYEQYF. The DNA for the CDR3 is TGTGCCACCAGCAGCAAAACAGGGAACTACGAGCAGTACTTC. This chain joins TRBV15 and TRBJ2-7; D is possibly TRBD1 (6 bases). CDR3 length: 14 amino acids. The V end lost 3 bases, the J end lost 3 bases, and 12 bases lay between the germline ends. Per the germline V gene, CDR1 is LNHNV and CDR2 is YYDKDF (reference sequence).

The chain couples TRBV5-1 to TRBJ1-4; D is perhaps TRBD1 (6 bases). The CDR3 runs to 15 residues. The ends were cut back, 5 bases at V and 2 bases at J, with 13 bases in the middle. CDR1 is SGHRS and CDR2 is YFSETQ in the germline V gene. The CDR3 DNA reads as TGCGCCAGCAGGACAGGCGATTTTACTAATGAAAAACTGTTTTTT. Protein product: CASRTGDFTNEKLFF.

In regard to this clone: The sample contains more than one DNA sequence encoding this CDR3. This chain uses TRBV5-1 with TRBJ2-1; D may be TRBD2 (6 bases). This CDR3 is built from 15 residues. Germline V gene lookup returns CDR1 SGHRS and CDR2 YFSETQ. The V end was cut by 0 bases, the J end by 1 base, with 8 bases between. The DNA of the CDR3 is TGCGCCAGCAGCTTGGGTGGAGGGTCCTACAATGAGCAGTTCTTC. Its protein product is CASSLGGGSYNEQFF.